This note documents a single T cell receptor (beta chain) sequence. It has no known antigen specificity. No much larger clonotype is one base removed from it; base qualities were not supplied. Library creation used 5' RACE. TCRdb lists the instrument as Illumina HiSeq 2500. The second PCR ran for about 6 to 12 cycles and used a J-beta primer mix along with a sample-barcoded 5' primer. Each TCR beta cDNA molecule received a unique molecular identifier from a template-switch 5' adaptor carrying 12 random nucleotides. Each sample yielded at least 2.5 million CDR3-containing paired-end reads. All of the RNA was converted into first-strand cDNA using the Mint cDNA synthesis kit, with a TRBC-specific oligonucleotide serving as the primer. After uracil-DNA glycosylase treatment, a first 18-cycle PCR used universal primers M1SS and BC2_uni_R on all cDNA. In the authors' own workflow: For normalization, 1 million high-quality reads were randomly selected from each sample, with every read carrying a distinct molecular identifier. Reads with shared molecular identifiers were discarded instead of being binned into consensus sequences. MiTCR, run with a Q25 quality threshold and the strictest error-elimination algorithm, handled CDR3 identification, clonotype clustering and error correction. A nonparametric unseen species model with Euler transformation was used to estimate lower-bound total TCR beta diversity. TCRdb trimmed public reads at Q25 via fastp, called clones via MiXCR and kept in-frame beta chains. Identical CDR3 protein sequences are pooled into one entry, listed with their most common genes and DNA. The V and J calls shown here were made by TCRdb, not taken from the authors' results. The sample includes around 1,700,000 distinct CDR3 sequences, with 28% observed a single time. In total, the top ten clones hold roughly 8.2% of the sample.

This entry comes from a study of blood T cells in healthy people across ages (dated by TCRdb to between 2014 and 2017). General notes on the study: Template switching captured roughly one uniquely barcoded TCR beta cDNA molecule per two T cells in model experiments. Using deep sequencing normalized with unique cDNA molecular identifiers, the study measured how TCR beta repertoire diversity changes with age. Donors were grouped into four age groups: young (average roughly 15 years), middle-aged (under 40), aged (around 56) and long-lived (roughly 80). To avoid experimental bias, donors of different ages were spread randomly across the sequencing lanes. For two donors (one aged 18 to 30 and one aged 80 or older), the study analyzed two additional independent replicas of 1 million unique cDNA reads from the same blood draw.

Systemically healthy Caucasian individuals from Russia, roughly 40 in total and aged about 6 to 95 years, were included as donors. Ten milliliters of peripheral blood were drawn from each donor into EDTA-treated Vacutainer tubes. Ficoll-Paque density-gradient centrifugation was used to isolate PBMCs, with at least 7 million obtained per sample. Total RNA was extracted from PBMCs with Trizol reagent, with at least 5 micrograms obtained per sample. Naive CD45RAhigh/CD27high T cell percentages were measured by flow cytometry on a PBMC aliquot from every donor. What the research found in general, with its limitations: Total diversity estimates from one million sequenced T cells were considered lower bounds and underestimates. As age increased, observed TCR beta diversity per million T cells dropped in a roughly linear way, and a significant reduction was already evident by age 40. Because donor CMV infection status was unknown, age-related changes in expanded clonotypes were potentially confounded. Compared with the aged group, more naive CD4+ T cells, fewer expanded clones and increased TCR diversity were shown by the long-lived group, suggesting age selection. Observed TCR beta diversity correlated strongly with the percentage of naive T cells measured by flow cytometry. Since profiling was done on bulk unsorted PBMCs, naive and antigen-experienced compartments could not be conclusively compared.

In the germline V gene, CDR1 corresponds to SGHTA and CDR2 to FQGNSA. From the cysteine through the phenylalanine, the CDR3 covers 13 amino acids. CDR3 DNA is the only sequence kept; it has 39 bases, read in frame from the first base. V drops 4 bases and J drops 4 bases, leaving 10 bases in between. The chain couples TRBV7-2 to TRBJ1-1, with the D gene not confidently named. This TCR derives from a woman aged 30 to 39 in good health. The sample consisted of blood. The base sequence is TGTGCCAGCAGCTCAGCAAGATCCACTGAAGCTTTCTTT. This encodes CASSSARSTEAFF.